This entry describes one T cell receptor (beta chain). Its antigen remains unknown. This CDR3 contains 15 residues. Germline trimming cut 0 bases from V and 4 bases from J; bases unmatched to any gene: 1. CDR1 is SEHNR and CDR2 is FQNEAQ in the germline V gene (reference sequence). Only in-frame clones appear in the TCRdb table, and some are missing; sequencing was by immunoSEQ multiplex PCR. The data hold some 46,000 clones, with about 90% observed a single time. This entry comes from a study of cytomegalovirus exposure and HLA in healthy donors. Study findings and constraints: The study labeled 150 or so TCR beta chains cytomegalovirus-associated. According to a subsequent analysis, TCR clusters identified in the first cohort showed a tendency to co-occur across the 100 to 150 validation repertoires. Through in vitro validation, three CMV-associated chains were shown to be specific for CMV antigens.

It was the approximately 120-subject validation cohort, separate from the approximately 700-subject first cohort, to which the donors belonged. The TCR sequence derives from a man aged 18 to 30 in good health and CMV-seronegative. The sequencing sample was made of PBMCs. The V and J genes are TRBV7-9 and TRBJ2-1; 9 positions match TRBD2. The CDR3 sequence is CASSLALAGYNEQFF. The CDR3 nucleotides read TGTGCCAGCAGCTTAGCCCTAGCGGGATACAATGAGCAGTTCTTC. The entire variable domain, with the rest obtained from reference TRBV7-9 and TRBJ2-1, is as follows: DTGVSQNPRHKITKRGQNVTFRCDPISEHNRLYWYRQTLGQGPEFLTYFQNEAQLEKSRLLSDRFSAERPKGSFSTLEIQRTEQGDSAMYLCASSLALAGYNEQFFGPGTRLTVL.